Listed below are T cell receptor beta chains from one sample, sequenced in a study of tumor-infiltrating lymphocytes in primary liver carcinoma. TCRdb reprocessed the multiplex PCR reads with MiXCR, giving one entry per CDR3 protein. The sample lists tens of thousands of distinct CDR3 sequences, over 70% occurring once. The specimen was liver tumor tissue from sampling region 2. These receptors were taken from a man aged 35-49 years with primary liver carcinoma and hepatitis B virus infection. Each CDR3 is given with its conserved first and last residue. The D gene is left open where the match is weak. Clone size is shown for a subset of rows, as once, few, many or a class of expanded clone.

clone size: many
CDR3 length: 14
J gene: TRBJ2-5
V gene: TRBV5-1
D gene: .
CDR3 DNA: TGCGCCAGCAGCTTGGCAAAATCCCAAGAGACCCAGTACTTC
CDR3 protein: CASSLAKSQETQYF

clone size: .
CDR3 length: 18
J gene: TRBJ2-2
V gene: TRBV6-2/TRBV6-3
D gene: TRBD2
CDR3 DNA: TGTGCCAGCAGTTACCCGACCGTGCTAGCGGGGAGGACCGGGGAGCTGCTCTTT
CDR3 protein: CASSYPTVLAGRTGELLF

clone size: .
CDR3 length: 12
J gene: TRBJ2-7
V gene: TRBV7-9
D gene: .
CDR3 DNA: TGTGCCAGCAGTCTCGCTGACTACGGGCAGTACTTC
CDR3 protein: CASSLADYGQYF

clone size: .
CDR3 length: 14
J gene: TRBJ1-6
V gene: TRBV14
D gene: .
CDR3 DNA: TGTGCCAACAGCCACTCAGGGGAAAATTCAACCCTCAACTTT
CDR3 protein: CANSHSGENSTLNF

clone size: .
CDR3 length: 14
J gene: TRBJ2-3
V gene: TRBV18
D gene: .
CDR3 DNA: TGTGCCAGCTCACAGCTACAAGGCACAGATAAGCAGTATTTT
CDR3 protein: CASSQLQGTDKQYF

clone size: .
CDR3 length: 15
J gene: TRBJ2-5
V gene: TRBV10-2
D gene: .
CDR3 DNA: TGCGCCAGCACACTCAGGTCTGCGATAGAAGATACCCAGTACTTC
CDR3 protein: CASTLRSAIEDTQYF

clone size: .
CDR3 length: 12
J gene: TRBJ2-3
V gene: TRBV28
D gene: .
CDR3 DNA: TGTGCCAGCTGCCCCCGGTCATTTACGCAGTATTTT
CDR3 protein: CASCPRSFTQYF

clone size: .
CDR3 length: 20
J gene: TRBJ2-1
V gene: TRBV7-3
D gene: .
CDR3 DNA: TGTGTCAGCAGCTTAAGGGCCCAGGCGTTCGTGCAGCGGGCCTACAATGAGCAGTTCTTC
CDR3 protein: CVSSLRAQAFVQRAYNEQFF

clone size: medium-sized
CDR3 length: 15
J gene: TRBJ2-2
V gene: TRBV5-1
D gene: TRBD1
CDR3 DNA: TGCGCCAGCAGCGACAGGGTCCCGAACACCGGGGAGCTGTTTTTT
CDR3 protein: CASSDRVPNTGELFF

clone size: few
CDR3 length: 16
J gene: TRBJ2-3
V gene: TRBV9
D gene: TRBD2
CDR3 DNA: TGTGCCAGCAGCGGGACCGCGGGAGTGCCCACAGATACGCAGTATTTT
CDR3 protein: CASSGTAGVPTDTQYF

clone size: medium-sized
CDR3 length: 15
J gene: TRBJ1-1
V gene: TRBV5-1
D gene: .
CDR3 DNA: TGCGCCAGCAGCTTGGCCGGAGGGGCAAGGACTGAAGCTTTCTTT
CDR3 protein: CASSLAGGARTEAFF

clone size: .
CDR3 length: 14
J gene: TRBJ2-3
V gene: TRBV6-1
D gene: .
CDR3 DNA: TGTGCCAGCGGTGAAGGACTGGGGCCAGATATGCAGTATTTT
CDR3 protein: CASGEGLGPDMQYF

clone size: .
CDR3 length: 14
J gene: TRBJ2-7
V gene: TRBV5-6
D gene: TRBD2
CDR3 DNA: TGTGCCAGCAGTAGACTAGCGGGACAGGGAGAGCAGTATTTC
CDR3 protein: CASSRLAGQGEQYF

clone size: .
CDR3 length: 13
J gene: TRBJ2-1
V gene: TRBV5-4
D gene: .
CDR3 DNA: TGTGCCAGCAACGCCCCACTGATTGGGGAGCAGTTCTTC
CDR3 protein: CASNAPLIGEQFF

clone size: .
CDR3 length: 15
J gene: TRBJ1-2
V gene: TRBV6-6
D gene: .
CDR3 DNA: TGTGCCAACGGTCGTGTAATGGGCACTCAGTATGGTTACACCTTC
CDR3 protein: CANGRVMGTQYGYTF

clone size: .
CDR3 length: 13
J gene: TRBJ2-7
V gene: TRBV29-1
D gene: .
CDR3 DNA: TGCAGCGTTACCCCGACATGGTTCCACGAGCAGTACTTC
CDR3 protein: CSVTPTWFHEQYF

clone size: few
CDR3 length: 16
J gene: TRBJ2-7
V gene: TRBV7-9
D gene: TRBD2
CDR3 DNA: TGTGCCAGCAGCCCCGGCCCGCAAAGCGGGAGCTACGAGCAGTACTTC
CDR3 protein: CASSPGPQSGSYEQYF

clone size: .
CDR3 length: 15
J gene: TRBJ1-4
V gene: TRBV11-2
D gene: .
CDR3 DNA: TGTGCCAGCAGCTTGCTGACAGGCCGTAGTGAAAAACTGTTTTTT
CDR3 protein: CASSLLTGRSEKLFF

clone size: .
CDR3 length: 16
J gene: TRBJ2-7
V gene: TRBV30
D gene: .
CDR3 DNA: TGTGCCTGGAGTCCACGCGGTGGACAGTCCTTCTACGAACAGTACTTC
CDR3 protein: CAWSPRGGQSFYEQYF

clone size: .
CDR3 length: 18
J gene: TRBJ2-6
V gene: TRBV12-3/TRBV12-4
D gene: .
CDR3 DNA: TGTGCCAGTAGTTCCCGACTGGCATCCTTCTCTGGGGCCAACGTCCTGACTTTC
CDR3 protein: CASSSRLASFSGANVLTF

clone size: .
CDR3 length: 13
J gene: TRBJ1-1
V gene: TRBV11-3
D gene: .
CDR3 DNA: TGTGCCAACAGCTTAGCAGTGAACACTGGAGCTTTCTTT
CDR3 protein: CANSLAVNTGAFF

clone size: few
CDR3 length: 13
J gene: TRBJ1-1
V gene: TRBV7-2
D gene: .
CDR3 DNA: TGTGCCAGCAGCTTCGGGACGAACACTGAAGCTTTCTTT
CDR3 protein: CASSFGTNTEAFF

clone size: .
CDR3 length: 20
J gene: TRBJ2-1
V gene: TRBV6-2/TRBV6-3
D gene: TRBD2
CDR3 DNA: TGTGCCAGCAGTTACTCGCGGGAATCGGGACTAGCGGTCTCCTACAATGTGCAGTTCTTC
CDR3 protein: CASSYSRESGLAVSYNVQFF

clone size: .
CDR3 length: 14
J gene: TRBJ2-5
V gene: TRBV5-5
D gene: .
CDR3 DNA: TGTGCCAACACCTGGGGGAGGCGCGGAGAGACCCAGTATTTC
CDR3 protein: CANTWGRRGETQYF

clone size: .
CDR3 length: 14
J gene: TRBJ2-4
V gene: TRBV12-3/TRBV12-4
D gene: .
CDR3 DNA: TGCGCCAGTACGGAGGGGGCAACCCGGAGCATTCAGTACTTC
CDR3 protein: CASTEGATRSIQYF

clone size: .
CDR3 length: 17
J gene: TRBJ1-3
V gene: TRBV12-3/TRBV12-4
D gene: .
CDR3 DNA: TGTGCCAGCAGTTTTGGGAGTCGGGGGTACTCTGGGAACACCATATATTTT
CDR3 protein: CASSFGSRGYSGNTIYF

clone size: .
CDR3 length: 13
J gene: TRBJ2-5
V gene: TRBV12-3/TRBV12-4
D gene: .
CDR3 DNA: TGTGCCAGCAGTTTAATAGGGGGAGAGACCCAGTATTTC
CDR3 protein: CASSLIGGETQYF

clone size: .
CDR3 length: 13
J gene: TRBJ2-3
V gene: TRBV4-1
D gene: .
CDR3 DNA: TGCCCCAGCAGCCAAGTAAGCACTGATACGCAGTATTTT
CDR3 protein: CPSSQVSTDTQYF

clone size: .
CDR3 length: 13
J gene: TRBJ1-1
V gene: TRBV4-2
D gene: .
CDR3 DNA: TGTGCCAGCGACCAGGCCCTCAGAGGGTTCCCTTTCTTT
CDR3 protein: CASDQALRGFPFF

clone size: .
CDR3 length: 14
J gene: TRBJ2-1
V gene: TRBV3-1
D gene: .
CDR3 DNA: TGTGCCAGCAGCCTGTTTGCAGCTGACAATGAGCAGTTCTTC
CDR3 protein: CASSLFAADNEQFF

clone size: .
CDR3 length: 15
J gene: TRBJ1-5
V gene: TRBV19
D gene: .
CDR3 DNA: TGTGCCAGTAGACCTGGGACATGCAGCAATCAGCCCCAGCATTTT
CDR3 protein: CASRPGTCSNQPQHF

clone size: .
CDR3 length: 17
J gene: TRBJ1-4
V gene: TRBV7-9
D gene: TRBD1
CDR3 DNA: TGTGCCAGCAGCTTAGACAGGGGGCGTGGGATTGATGAAAAACTGTTTTTT
CDR3 protein: CASSLDRGRGIDEKLFF

clone size: .
CDR3 length: 16
J gene: TRBJ2-7
V gene: TRBV5-1
D gene: .
CDR3 DNA: TGCGCCAGTAGACTTAACTCAGGGTCTGTCTTGTACGAGCAGTACTTC
CDR3 protein: CASRLNSGSVLYEQYF

clone size: many
CDR3 length: 12
J gene: TRBJ2-1
V gene: TRBV5-1
D gene: TRBD1
CDR3 DNA: TGCGCCAGCAGCTCCTACAGGGGCGAGCAGTTCTTC
CDR3 protein: CASSSYRGEQFF

clone size: .
CDR3 length: 15
J gene: TRBJ2-4
V gene: TRBV18
D gene: TRBD2
CDR3 DNA: TGTGCCAGCTCACCTTTAGCGGGAGCCAAAAACATTCAGTATTTC
CDR3 protein: CASSPLAGAKNIQYF

clone size: .
CDR3 length: 16
J gene: TRBJ1-1
V gene: TRBV7-4
D gene: .
CDR3 DNA: TGTGCCAGCAGCTCAGTCGGGGAGCGCGGGAAAACTGAAGCTTTCTTT
CDR3 protein: CASSSVGERGKTEAFF

clone size: .
CDR3 length: 11
J gene: TRBJ2-7
V gene: TRBV6-2/TRBV6-3
D gene: .
CDR3 DNA: TGTGCCCTCGGCGCCGGTTACGTGCAGTACTTC
CDR3 protein: CALGAGYVQYF

clone size: .
CDR3 length: 15
J gene: TRBJ2-1
V gene: TRBV6-2/TRBV6-3
D gene: .
CDR3 DNA: TGTGCCAGCAGTTATGGAACCAACATGGGCAATGAGCAATTCTTC
CDR3 protein: CASSYGTNMGNEQFF

clone size: many
CDR3 length: 15
J gene: TRBJ2-5
V gene: TRBV5-1
D gene: .
CDR3 DNA: TGCGCCAGCAGAGGTATGGGGGCCGCAGAAGAGACCCAGTACTTC
CDR3 protein: CASRGMGAAEETQYF

clone size: medium-sized
CDR3 length: 13
J gene: TRBJ2-3
V gene: TRBV14
D gene: .
CDR3 DNA: TGTGCCAGCAGCCCGACAGAACAGACTACGCAGTATTTT
CDR3 protein: CASSPTEQTTQYF

clone size: .
CDR3 length: 16
J gene: TRBJ2-1
V gene: TRBV11-1
D gene: .
CDR3 DNA: TGTGCCATCAGCTTAGCTTCCACCTTCAAGCACAATGAGCAGTTCTTC
CDR3 protein: CAISLASTFKHNEQFF

clone size: once
CDR3 length: 16
J gene: TRBJ2-3
V gene: TRBV5-1
D gene: .
CDR3 DNA: TGCGCCAGCAGCTTGGACAGTTCCTCTAGCATAGATACGCAGTATTTT
CDR3 protein: CASSLDSSSSIDTQYF

clone size: .
CDR3 length: 17
J gene: TRBJ1-3
V gene: TRBV14
D gene: .
CDR3 DNA: TGTGCCATCAGCCAAATTCCGGGCGGGGCGCCAGGAAACACCATATATTTT
CDR3 protein: CAISQIPGGAPGNTIYF

clone size: once
CDR3 length: 18
J gene: TRBJ2-1
V gene: TRBV4-2
D gene: TRBD1
CDR3 DNA: TGTGCCAGCAACCAAGATTGGAGGACAGGCAGAGTCTACAATGAGCGGTTCTTC
CDR3 protein: CASNQDWRTGRVYNERFF

clone size: .
CDR3 length: 11
J gene: TRBJ2-7
V gene: TRBV13
D gene: .
CDR3 DNA: TGTGCCAGCAACCTTGATTACGAGCAGTACTTC
CDR3 protein: CASNLDYEQYF

clone size: few
CDR3 length: 12
J gene: TRBJ2-5
V gene: TRBV25-1
D gene: .
CDR3 DNA: TGTGGCAGCAGTCTAAACTCAGAGGCCCAGTACTTC
CDR3 protein: CGSSLNSEAQYF

clone size: .
CDR3 length: 14
J gene: TRBJ1-2
V gene: TRBV6-1
D gene: .
CDR3 DNA: TGTGCCAGCAAAGACGGGCAGGGTTCGTATGGCTGCGCCTTC
CDR3 protein: CASKDGQGSYGCAF

clone size: .
CDR3 length: 17
J gene: TRBJ2-1
V gene: TRBV4-1
D gene: .
CDR3 DNA: TGTGCCAGCAGGAGGGAGAAATCAGGACAGCTTAATAGCGTGCAGTTCTTT
CDR3 protein: CASRREKSGQLNSVQFF

clone size: once
CDR3 length: 13
J gene: TRBJ1-1
V gene: TRBV14
D gene: TRBD1
CDR3 DNA: TGTACCAGCAGCCAGGGACAGGGGATAGAAGCTTTCTTT
CDR3 protein: CTSSQGQGIEAFF

clone size: .
CDR3 length: 14
J gene: TRBJ2-7
V gene: TRBV11-2
D gene: .
CDR3 DNA: TGTGCCAGCATCTCTAACAGGAAGTCCTACGAGCAGCACTTC
CDR3 protein: CASISNRKSYEQHF